Following are 6 T cell receptor beta chains from one sample sequenced in a study of blood T cell repertoires in COVID-19. Method: immunoSEQ multiplex PCR; TCRdb's copy keeps in-frame clones and lacks some. The top ten hold around 1.4% of the sample, which has about 180,000 clones, about nine tenths seen once. The sequenced sample consisted of peripheral blood. These receptors were obtained from a woman aged 50 to 65 with acute or convalescent COVID-19.

This chain connects TRBV7-6 to TRBJ1-2, with 8 bases matching TRBD1. Looked up from germline, CDR1 is SGHVS and CDR2 is FNYEAQ. This CDR3 region has 15 residues. Losses at the gene ends were 5 bases for V and 6 bases for J; bases not matched to a gene: 11. The CDR3 is CASSSGQGGWDGYTF. CDR3 coding DNA: TGTGCCAGCAGCAGTGGACAGGGCGGTTGGGATGGCTACACCTTC.

The J gene is TRBJ1-3, the V gene TRBV5-1; 7 bases align to TRBD1. V lost 3 bases to trimming and J lost 3 bases; unmatched junction nucleotides: 6. Germline CDR1 reads SGHRS; CDR2 reads YFSETQ. The CDR3 is made up of 15 amino acids. CDR3 loop: CASSWAGDSGNTIYF. Written as DNA, the CDR3 is TGCGCCAGCAGCTGGGCAGGGGACAGTGGAAACACCATATATTTT.

V and J are TRBV11-3 and TRBJ2-1, with 9 nucleotides matching TRBD1. J gave up 0 bases and V 1 base, and 4 bases lay outside the gene matches. The CDR3 length is 17 residues. The germline gives CDR1 SGHNT, CDR2 YENEEA. The CDR3 spells CASSLGGTGSSYNEQFF. CDR3 coding DNA: TGTGCCAGCAGCTTAGGGGGGACAGGGAGCTCCTACAATGAGCAGTTCTTC.

V is TRBV5-5 and J is TRBJ1-5; possible D gene TRBD1, 5 bases. This CDR3 is built from 16 residues. The V end lost 0 bases, the J end lost 6 bases, and 16 bases lay between the germline ends. In germline, CDR1 is SGHKS, CDR2 YYEKEE (reference sequence). The CDR3 region has the DNA TGTGCCAGCAGCTTGGCGGGTCAGGGCTTCGGTCAGCCCCAGCATTTT. This encodes CASSLAGQGFGQPQHF.

This CDR3 is CASRNRASSYEQYF. The CDR3, as DNA: TGTGCCAGCAGAAACAGGGCCTCCTCCTACGAGCAGTACTTC. The chain carries TRBV11-2 and TRBJ2-7; weak D call: TRBD1 (6 bases). Per germline, CDR1 SGHAT and CDR2 FQNNGV. V dropped 6 bases and J dropped 0 bases, with 12 bases sitting between them. This CDR3 comprises 14 residues.

The rearrangement joins TRBV11-3 to TRBJ2-5; possibly TRBD1 for D (5 bases). The germline V gene has CDR1 SGHNT and CDR2 YENEEA. The CDR3 loop spans 14 amino acids. V gave up 3 bases and J gave up 2 bases, with 10 bases separating them. The CDR3: CASSFWGNQETQYF. The CDR3 coding sequence is TGTGCCAGCAGCTTTTGGGGCAATCAAGAGACCCAGTACTTC.